Given below is one T cell receptor beta chain in context. Its antigen is currently not known. No much larger clone exists at a distance of one base, and base qualities are not known. Using the deep immunoSEQ assay, TCR CDR3 regions were amplified from genomic DNA by multiplex PCR. Extracted genomic DNA from each cell subset was spread evenly across all wells of several immunoSEQ 96-well plates, with each plate serving as a replicate. Each replicate PCR for sorted subsets received approximately 220 ng genomic DNA, equal to about 30,000 T cell genomes. Purified libraries were measured with a Qubit 3.0 fluorometer, size-checked on a Bioanalyzer 2100, and measured again with the KAPA Library Quantification kit. Each immunoSEQ 96-well plate was sequenced on its own single-read 150-cycle Illumina NextSeq 550 flow cell. In the original analysis: Because the immunoSEQ output held only junctional sequences and lacked quality scores, the filtering could not match the filtering applied to full-length reads. Sequences were annotated with PyIR, a Python wrapper for IgBLAST v1.9, using IMGT germline references to assign V/J genes and CDR3. Reads with weak V/J assignments (E-value above 1e-6), missing CDR3, stop codons, out-of-frame junctions, or ambiguous translated residues were removed. V3J clonotypes were defined by identical inferred V gene, J gene, and CDR3 amino acid sequence. Percentage overlap between repertoires was computed as shared unique clonotypes divided by the size of the smaller repertoire. Repertoire richness was assessed with RTK rarefaction, the Chao1 estimator, and Recon v2.1 estimates of unobserved clonotypes. For all TCRbeta clonotypes obtained by the gDNA method from several donors, generation probabilities were computed with OLGA. TCRdb carries this immuneACCESS record with in-frame sequences only. Its versions omit some clonotypes, under half of them owing to an unresolved V gene in the studies checked, with the rest unexplained. That table is the source of V, J and clone size, and D and trimming were worked out from the DNA. Present in this sample are about 2.1 million clones, around 93% of which were seen just once. The ten largest clones add up to around 1.8% of the sample.

The data stem from a study of shared clonotypes between healthy human individuals (TCRdb year 2020). In the study overall: The cohort comprised a couple of women and three men aged 18 to 49 years. For each donor, three plates each were used for CD4 naive and CD4 memory, two plates were used for CD8 naive, and one plate was used for CD8 memory. The study deeply sequenced blood TCR repertoires of about 5 healthy adults to estimate repertoire size and the extent of clonotype sharing between individuals. Leukapheresis yielded between about 0.9 and 10 billion PBMCs per donor. Libraries were prepared and TCR repertoires were sequenced by different laboratories using diverse techniques, in order to increase sequencing depth and limit assay-specific biases. Summary of the overall study and its limitations: Incomplete sequencing was indicated by rarefaction of sorted-subset datasets, despite the large sequencing depth. Pairwise subsampling led to the expectation that sequencing depth would affect the degree of clonotype sharing among donors. Compared with non-shared clonotypes, clonotypes shared by all four sorted-subset donors had higher generation probabilities. Because the study included a small number of donors, the genetic and exposure-history diversity represented was limited. Larger estimated clonotype richness was generally found for naive subsets than for memory subsets. Sampling was restricted to blood, and TCR repertoires in tissue are likely to differ from TCR repertoires in blood. Sharing across several donors was observed for about 5% of naive CD4, 3% to 4% of naive CD8, 2% to 2.5% of memory CD4, and about 0.38% of memory CD8 clonotypes.

CD8 naive samples consisted of CD45RO-negative cells that were positively selected for CCR7, yielding a CD45RA+CCR7+ population without TemRA cells. The donors were healthy, HIV-negative adults with no recently reported acute infections or vaccinations. All donors were Caucasian adults living in Nashville, Tennessee, USA. After blood collection by leukapheresis, PBMCs were isolated using Ficoll-Histopaque density gradient centrifugation and then cryopreserved in the vapor phase of liquid nitrogen. Analytical flow cytometry was used to check the purity and quantity of every magnetically sorted T cell population. From each sorted fraction, genomic DNA was isolated and quantified by UV absorbance on a Nanodrop 2000c. This receptor was identified in a man aged 18 to 29 in good health. Some clones in this sample may be carry-over from other donors' samples. The sample taken for sequencing was naive CD8+ T cells from PBMCs. Read against the paper, the sample's cell subset or site label means: CD45RA+CCR7+.

The CDR3 reads as follows: CASSPPVHSALGETQYF. The DNA sequence is as follows: TGTGCCAGCAGCCCGCCGGTCCATTCAGCCTTAGGAGAGACCCAGTACTTC. The rearrangement combines TRBV28 with TRBJ2-5; the D gene is unclear. Trimming takes 6 bases from V and 4 bases from J, and the germline ends sit 24 bases apart. CDR1 and CDR2 were assigned from the germline V gene as MDHEN and SYDVKM. The CDR3 starts with the cysteine, ends with the phenylalanine, and has 17 residues. CDR3 DNA only is kept here, 51 bases in frame from base 1.